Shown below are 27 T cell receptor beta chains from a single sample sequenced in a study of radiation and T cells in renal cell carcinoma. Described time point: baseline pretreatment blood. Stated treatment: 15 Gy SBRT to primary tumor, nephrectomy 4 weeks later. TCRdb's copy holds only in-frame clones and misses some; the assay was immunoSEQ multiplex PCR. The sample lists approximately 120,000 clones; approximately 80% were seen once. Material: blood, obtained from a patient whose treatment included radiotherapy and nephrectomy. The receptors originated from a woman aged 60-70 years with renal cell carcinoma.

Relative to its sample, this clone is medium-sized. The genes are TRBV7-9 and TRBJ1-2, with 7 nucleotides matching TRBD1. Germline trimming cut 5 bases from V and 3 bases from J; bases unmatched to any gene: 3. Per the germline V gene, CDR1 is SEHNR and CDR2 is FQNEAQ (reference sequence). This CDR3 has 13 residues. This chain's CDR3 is CASSPTGDYGYTF. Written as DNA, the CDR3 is TGTGCCAGCAGCCCCACAGGGGACTATGGCTACACCTTC.

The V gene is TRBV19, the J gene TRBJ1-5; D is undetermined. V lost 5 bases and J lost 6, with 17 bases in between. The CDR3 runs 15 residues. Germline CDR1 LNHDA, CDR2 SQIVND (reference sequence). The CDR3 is CASSPEGRAGQPQHF. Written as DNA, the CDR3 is TGTGCCAGTAGTCCAGAAGGGCGGGCGGGTCAGCCCCAGCATTTT. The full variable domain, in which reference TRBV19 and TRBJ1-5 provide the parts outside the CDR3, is DGGITQSPKYLFRKEGQNVTLSCEQNLNHDAMYWYRQDPGQGLRLIYYSQIVNDFQKGDIAEGYSVSREKKESFPLTVTSAQKNPTAFYLCASSPEGRAGQPQHFGDGTRLSIL.

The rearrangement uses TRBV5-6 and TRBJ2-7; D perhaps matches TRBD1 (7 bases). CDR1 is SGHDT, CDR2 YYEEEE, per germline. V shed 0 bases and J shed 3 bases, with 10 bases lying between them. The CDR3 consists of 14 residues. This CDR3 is CASSLGQGGYEQYF. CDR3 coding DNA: TGTGCCAGCAGCTTGGGCCAGGGGGGCTACGAGCAGTACTTC.

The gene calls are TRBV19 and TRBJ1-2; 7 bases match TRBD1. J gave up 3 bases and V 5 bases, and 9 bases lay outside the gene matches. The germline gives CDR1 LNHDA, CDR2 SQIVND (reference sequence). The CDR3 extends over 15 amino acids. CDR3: CASSPDHRGDYGYTF. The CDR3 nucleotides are TGTGCCAGTAGTCCCGACCACAGGGGCGACTATGGCTACACCTTC.

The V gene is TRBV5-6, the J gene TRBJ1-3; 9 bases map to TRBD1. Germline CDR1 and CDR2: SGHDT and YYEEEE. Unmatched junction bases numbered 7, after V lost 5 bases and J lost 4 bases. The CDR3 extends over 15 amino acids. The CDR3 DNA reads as TGTGCCAGCAGGCAAACAGGGGGCAGGGGAAACACCATATATTTT. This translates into CASRQTGGRGNTIYF. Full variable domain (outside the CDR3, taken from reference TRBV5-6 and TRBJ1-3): DAGVTQSPTHLIKTRGQQVTLRCSPKSGHDTVSWYQQALGQGPQFIFQYYEEEERQRGNFPDRFSGHQFPNYSSELNVNALLLGDSALYLCASRQTGGRGNTIYFGEGSWLTVV.

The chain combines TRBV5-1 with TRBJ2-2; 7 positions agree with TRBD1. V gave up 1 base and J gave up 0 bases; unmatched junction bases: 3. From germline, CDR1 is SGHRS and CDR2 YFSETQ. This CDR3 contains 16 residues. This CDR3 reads CASSLTGTANTGELFF. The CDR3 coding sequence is TGCGCCAGCAGCTTGACAGGGACAGCGAACACCGGGGAGCTGTTTTTT.

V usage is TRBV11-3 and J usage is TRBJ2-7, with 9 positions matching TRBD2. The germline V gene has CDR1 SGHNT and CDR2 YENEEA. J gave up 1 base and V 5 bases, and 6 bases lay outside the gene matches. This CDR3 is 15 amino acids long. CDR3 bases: TGTGCCAGCAGCCTAGCGGGGAGTTGGTCCTACGAGCAGTACTTC. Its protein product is CASSLAGSWSYEQYF.

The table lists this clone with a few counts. CDR3 bases: TGTGCCAGCAGGCGGGACAGGGCGGACACTGAAGCTTTCTTT. Encoded protein: CASRRDRADTEAFF. The chain combines TRBV28 with TRBJ1-1; 9 bases fit TRBD1. The CDR3 consists of 14 residues. Unmatched junction bases numbered 5, after V lost 6 bases and J lost 3 bases. Germline V gives CDR1 MDHEN, CDR2 SYDVKM.

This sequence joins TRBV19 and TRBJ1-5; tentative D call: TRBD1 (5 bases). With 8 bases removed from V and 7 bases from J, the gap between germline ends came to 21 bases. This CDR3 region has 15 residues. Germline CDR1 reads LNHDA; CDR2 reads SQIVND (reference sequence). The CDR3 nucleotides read TGTGCCAGTGGTACCTCGAGAGGGGAAGGACAGCCCCAGCATTTT. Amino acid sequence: CASGTSRGEGQPQHF.

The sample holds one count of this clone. CDR3 sequence reads: CAWSTSGRGSYNEQFF. In DNA, the CDR3 is TGTGCCTGGAGTACTAGCGGGAGAGGCTCCTACAATGAGCAGTTCTTC. V usage is TRBV30 and J usage is TRBJ2-1; the match to TRBD2 covers 11 bases. Germline CDR1 and CDR2: GTSNPN and SVGIG (reference sequence). This CDR3 has 16 residues. V was pared by 2 bases and J by 0 bases, with 3 bases of the junction left unmatched.

The DNA for the CDR3 is TGTGCCAGCTCACCCTCTAGCACAGATACGCAGTATTTT. Protein: CASSPSSTDTQYF. The V gene is TRBV18, the J gene TRBJ2-3; D is unresolved. Trimming removed 3 bases at V and 0 bases at J, with 4 bases between. This CDR3 is 13 amino acids long. CDR1 and CDR2 (germline): KGHSH, LQKENI.

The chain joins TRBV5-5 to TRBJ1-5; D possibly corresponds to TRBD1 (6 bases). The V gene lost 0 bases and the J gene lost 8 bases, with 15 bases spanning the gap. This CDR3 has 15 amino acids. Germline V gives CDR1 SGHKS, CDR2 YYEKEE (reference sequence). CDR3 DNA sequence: TGTGCCAGCAGCTTGGATCCGGGGGCGGTCGAGCCCCAGCATTTT. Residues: CASSLDPGAVEPQHF.

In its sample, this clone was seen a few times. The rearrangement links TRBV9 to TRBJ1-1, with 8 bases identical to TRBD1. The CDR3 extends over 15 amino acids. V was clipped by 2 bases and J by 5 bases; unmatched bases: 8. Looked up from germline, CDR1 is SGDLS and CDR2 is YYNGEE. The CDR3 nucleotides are TGTGCCAGCAGCGTCTCCCAGACAGGGGTAACTGAAGCTTTCTTT. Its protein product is CASSVSQTGVTEAFF.

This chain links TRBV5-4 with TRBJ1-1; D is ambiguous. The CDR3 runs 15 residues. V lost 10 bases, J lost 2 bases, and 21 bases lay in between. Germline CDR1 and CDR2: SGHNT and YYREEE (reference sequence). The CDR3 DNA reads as TGTGCCTTTTCAGCAACGGGGTGGGGAAACACTGAAGCTTTCTTT. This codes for CAFSATGWGNTEAFF.

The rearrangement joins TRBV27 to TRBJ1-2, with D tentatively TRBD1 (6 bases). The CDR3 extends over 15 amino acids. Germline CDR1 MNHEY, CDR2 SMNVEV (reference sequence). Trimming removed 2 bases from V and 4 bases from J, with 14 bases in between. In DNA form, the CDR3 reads TGTGCCAGCAGTTTAATGACAGGAGGGGCCTATGGCTACACCTTC. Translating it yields CASSLMTGGAYGYTF.

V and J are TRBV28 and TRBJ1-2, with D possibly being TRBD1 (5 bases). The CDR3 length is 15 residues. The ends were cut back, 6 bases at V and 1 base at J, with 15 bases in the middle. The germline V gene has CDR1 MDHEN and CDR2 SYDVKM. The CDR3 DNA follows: TGTGCCAGCAGCCCTTTGACAGCGAGTAACTATGGCTACACCTTC. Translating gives CASSPLTASNYGYTF.

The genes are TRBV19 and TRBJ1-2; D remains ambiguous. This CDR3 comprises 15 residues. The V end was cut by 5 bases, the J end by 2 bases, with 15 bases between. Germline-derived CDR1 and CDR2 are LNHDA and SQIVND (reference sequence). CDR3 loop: CASSRAGLRNYGYTF. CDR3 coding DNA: TGTGCCAGTAGTCGGGCCGGACTGAGGAACTATGGCTACACCTTC. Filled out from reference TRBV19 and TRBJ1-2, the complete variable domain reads DGGITQSPKYLFRKEGQNVTLSCEQNLNHDAMYWYRQDPGQGLRLIYYSQIVNDFQKGDIAEGYSVSREKKESFPLTVTSAQKNPTAFYLCASSRAGLRNYGYTFGSGTRLTVV.

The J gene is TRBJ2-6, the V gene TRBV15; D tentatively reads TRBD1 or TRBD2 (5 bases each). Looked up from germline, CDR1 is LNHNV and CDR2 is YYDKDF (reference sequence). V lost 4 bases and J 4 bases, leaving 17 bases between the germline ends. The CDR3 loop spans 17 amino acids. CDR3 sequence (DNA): TGTGCCACCAGCACTACAGTCTGGGGGAGAGGGGCCAACGTCCTGACTTTC. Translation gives CATSTTVWGRGANVLTF.

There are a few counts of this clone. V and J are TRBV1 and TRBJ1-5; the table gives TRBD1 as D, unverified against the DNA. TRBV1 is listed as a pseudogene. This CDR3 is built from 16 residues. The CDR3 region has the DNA TGCACCAGCAGCCAAGTGACCAGGACAGGGGATCAGCCCCAGCATTTT. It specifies CTSSQVTRTGDQPQHF.

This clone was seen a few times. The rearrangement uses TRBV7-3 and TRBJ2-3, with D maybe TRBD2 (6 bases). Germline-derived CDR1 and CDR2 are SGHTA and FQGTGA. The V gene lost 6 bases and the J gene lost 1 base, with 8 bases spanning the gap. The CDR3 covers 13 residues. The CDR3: CASSWGGTDTQYF. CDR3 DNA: TGTGCCAGCAGTTGGGGGGGCACAGATACGCAGTATTTT.

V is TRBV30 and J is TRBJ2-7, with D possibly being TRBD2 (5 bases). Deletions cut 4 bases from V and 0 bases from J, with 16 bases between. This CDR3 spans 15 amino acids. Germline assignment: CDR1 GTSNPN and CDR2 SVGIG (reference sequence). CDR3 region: CAWTRHGAGSYEQYF. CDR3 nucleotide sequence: TGTGCCTGGACCCGACACGGTGCGGGCTCCTACGAGCAGTACTTC.

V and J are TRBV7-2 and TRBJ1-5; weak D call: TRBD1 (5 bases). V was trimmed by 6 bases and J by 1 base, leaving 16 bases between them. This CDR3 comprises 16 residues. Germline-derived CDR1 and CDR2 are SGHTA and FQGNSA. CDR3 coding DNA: TGTGCCAGCAGTTACCGGGGCCCAGGGAGCAATCAGCCCCAGCATTTT. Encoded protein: CASSYRGPGSNQPQHF.

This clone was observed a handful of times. The CDR3 loop reads CASSLDGNNSPLHF. Written as DNA, the CDR3 is TGTGCCAGCAGCCTTGACGGTAATAATTCACCCCTCCACTTT. V gene TRBV5-4 combines with J gene TRBJ1-6; D unclear. Germline V lookup: CDR1 SGHNT, CDR2 YYREEE (reference sequence). The germline V and J ends were trimmed by 4 bases and 5 bases, with 10 bases remaining between them. CDR3 length: 14 amino acids.

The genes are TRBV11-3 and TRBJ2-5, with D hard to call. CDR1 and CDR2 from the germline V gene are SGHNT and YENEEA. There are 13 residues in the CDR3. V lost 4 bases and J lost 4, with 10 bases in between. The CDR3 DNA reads TGTGCCAGCAGCTCCCAAGGTTCAGAGACCCAGTACTTC. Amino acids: CASSSQGSETQYF.

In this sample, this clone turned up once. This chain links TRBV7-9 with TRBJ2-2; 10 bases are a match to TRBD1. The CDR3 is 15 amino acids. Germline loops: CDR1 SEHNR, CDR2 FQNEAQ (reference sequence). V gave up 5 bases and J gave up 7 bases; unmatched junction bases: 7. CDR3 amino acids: CASSGDRGNLGELFF. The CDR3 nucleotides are TGTGCCAGCAGCGGGGACAGGGGAAATCTCGGGGAGCTGTTTTTT.

The DNA for the CDR3 is TGCGCCAGCAGCCAATTCCGGGACGGTGGAAACACCATATATTTT. It translates to CASSQFRDGGNTIYF. V and J are TRBV4-1 and TRBJ1-3; the D gene is possibly TRBD1 (5 bases). Germline CDR1 reads MGHRA; CDR2 reads YSYEKL. The CDR3 totals 15 residues. Trimming pared 2 bases from V and 3 bases from J, leaving 11 bases between.

Here the CDR3 reads CASSLVGYEQYF. The CDR3 region has the DNA TGTGCCAGCAGCTTAGTCGGCTACGAGCAGTACTTC. The chain couples TRBV11-2 to TRBJ2-7; no firm D call. Trimming stripped 1 base from V and 3 bases from J, with 4 bases between. The CDR3 runs to 12 residues. Looked up from germline, CDR1 is SGHAT and CDR2 is FQNNGV.